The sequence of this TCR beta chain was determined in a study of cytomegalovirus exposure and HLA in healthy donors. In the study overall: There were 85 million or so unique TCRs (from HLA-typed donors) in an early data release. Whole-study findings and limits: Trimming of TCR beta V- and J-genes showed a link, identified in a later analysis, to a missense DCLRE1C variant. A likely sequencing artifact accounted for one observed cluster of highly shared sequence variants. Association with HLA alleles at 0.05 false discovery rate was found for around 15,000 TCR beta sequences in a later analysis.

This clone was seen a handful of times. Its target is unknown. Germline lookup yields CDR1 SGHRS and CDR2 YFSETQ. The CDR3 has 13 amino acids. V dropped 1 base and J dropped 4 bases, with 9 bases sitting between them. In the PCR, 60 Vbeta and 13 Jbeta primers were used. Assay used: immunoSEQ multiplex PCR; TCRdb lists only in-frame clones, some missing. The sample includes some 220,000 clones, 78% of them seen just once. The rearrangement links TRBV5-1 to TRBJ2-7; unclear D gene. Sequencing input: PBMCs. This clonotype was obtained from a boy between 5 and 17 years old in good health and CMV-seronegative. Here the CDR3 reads CASSLLPEYEQYF. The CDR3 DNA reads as TGCGCCAGCAGCTTGCTTCCCGAGTACGAGCAGTACTTC.